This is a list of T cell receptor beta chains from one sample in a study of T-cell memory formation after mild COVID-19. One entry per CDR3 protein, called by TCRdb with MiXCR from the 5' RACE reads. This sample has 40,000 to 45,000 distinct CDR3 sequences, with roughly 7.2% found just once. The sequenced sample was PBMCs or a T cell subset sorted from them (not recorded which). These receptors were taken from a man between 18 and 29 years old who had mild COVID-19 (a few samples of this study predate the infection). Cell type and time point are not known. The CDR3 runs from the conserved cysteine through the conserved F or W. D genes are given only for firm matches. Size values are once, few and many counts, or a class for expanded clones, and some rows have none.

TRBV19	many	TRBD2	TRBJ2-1	TGTGCCAGCTTAGTGAGCGGGGGAAACCTCTACAATGAGCAGTTCTTC	CASLVSGGNLYNEQFF
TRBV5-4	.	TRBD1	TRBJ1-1	TGTGCCAGCAGCTACAGGGGGCGGACTGAAGCTTTCTTT	CASSYRGRTEAFF
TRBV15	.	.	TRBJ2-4	TGTGCCACCAGCAGAGATTTTATTATTCAGTACTTC	CATSRDFIIQYF
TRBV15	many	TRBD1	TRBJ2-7	TGTGCCACCAGCAGCGGGGGACAGGGAAGCTACGAGCAGTACTTC	CATSSGGQGSYEQYF
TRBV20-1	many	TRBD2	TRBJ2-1	TGCAGTGCTAAAGCGGGGGCCTACAATGAGCAGTTCTTC	CSAKAGAYNEQFF
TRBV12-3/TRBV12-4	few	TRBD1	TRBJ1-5	TGTGCCAGCAGTTTGGACAGGGCGCTTAAGCCCCAGCATTTT	CASSLDRALKPQHF
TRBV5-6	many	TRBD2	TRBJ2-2	TGTGCCAGCAGCTTGCTCCTAGCGGGGGGCAGGACCGGGGAGCTGTTTTTT	CASSLLLAGGRTGELFF
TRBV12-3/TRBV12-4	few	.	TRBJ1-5	TGTGCCAGCAGTTTCGAGGGCAATCAGCCCCAGCATTTT	CASSFEGNQPQHF
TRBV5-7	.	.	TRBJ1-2	TGTGCCAGCAGCTTGTGGTTTGAGGTTCCTGGCTACACCTTC	CASSLWFEVPGYTF
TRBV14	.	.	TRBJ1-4	TGTGCCAGCAGCCGAGGGCCAGAGGGTAGACTGTTTTTT	CASSRGPEGRLFF
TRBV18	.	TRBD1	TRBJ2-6	TGTGCCAGCTCACCTCTTGGACAGGGGGCGACTGGGGCCAACGTCCTGACTTTC	CASSPLGQGATGANVLTF
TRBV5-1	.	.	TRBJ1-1	TGCGCCAGCAGCTCAACAAGTTTGAACACTGAAGCTTTCTTT	CASSSTSLNTEAFF
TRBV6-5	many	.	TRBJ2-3	TGTGCCAGCAGTCCTCACGAGCAAGATACGCAGTATTTT	CASSPHEQDTQYF
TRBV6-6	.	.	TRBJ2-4	TGTGCCAGCAGTGGGATAGGGCGATCCAAAAACATTCAGTACTTC	CASSGIGRSKNIQYF
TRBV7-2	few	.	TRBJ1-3	TGTGCCAGCAGCTTAGCAGGGAGGTATTCTGGAAACACCATATATTTT	CASSLAGRYSGNTIYF
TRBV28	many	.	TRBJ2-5	TGTGCCAGCATGAGATCAGGGGAGACCCAGTACTTC	CASMRSGETQYF
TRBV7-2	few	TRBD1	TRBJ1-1	TGTGCCAGCAGCCGTGTTACAGGGGACACTGAAGCTTTCTTT	CASSRVTGDTEAFF
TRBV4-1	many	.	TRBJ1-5	TGCGCCAGCAGCCAAGAAGTCCTTTTCGGACCCCGCTCCCCCCAGCATTTT	CASSQEVLFGPRSPQHF
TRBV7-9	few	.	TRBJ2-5	TGTGCCAGCAGCTTATTTATCCAAGAGACCCAGTACTTC	CASSLFIQETQYF
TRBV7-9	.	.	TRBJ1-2	TGTGCCAGCAGCCCTGGCCCGCTCTATGGCTACACCTTC	CASSPGPLYGYTF
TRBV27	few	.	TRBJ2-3	TGTGCCAGCAGTTTGGTGGGGACTTTGGATACGCAGTATTTT	CASSLVGTLDTQYF
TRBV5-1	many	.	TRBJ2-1	TGCGCCAGCAGCTTTGGGGGCTACAATGAGCAGTTCTTC	CASSFGGYNEQFF
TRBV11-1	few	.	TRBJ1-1	TGTGCCAGCAGCAGACAGGTTGTGGGCACTGAAGCTTTCTTT	CASSRQVVGTEAFF
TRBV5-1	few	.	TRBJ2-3	TGCGCCAGCAGCTCGGAAGGGGGGTCCACAGATACGCAGTATTTT	CASSSEGGSTDTQYF